These T cell receptor beta chains were read from a single sample in a study of T cell responses to AZD1222 COVID-19 vaccine. Assay used: immunoSEQ multiplex PCR; TCRdb lists only in-frame clones, some missing. The table lists tens of thousands of clones, 75% to 90% of them singletons, with roughly 29% in the top ten. Sequenced material: peripheral blood, taken on day 0 of AZD1222 vaccination. Receptor source: an adult in good health. Both conserved end residues are part of each CDR3. D genes are given only for firm matches. Clone size, where shown, is once, few, many, or a class for clones that have expanded.

size | J | V | D | CDR3 | DNA
NA | TRBJ1-2 | TRBV7-9 | NA | CASSLGEFYGYTF | TGTGCCAGCAGCTTAGGAGAGTTCTATGGCTACACCTTC
NA | TRBJ2-1 | TRBV20-1 | TRBD2 | CSARLAGEQFF | TGCAGTGCCCGACTAGCGGGCGAGCAGTTCTTC
NA | TRBJ1-6 | TRBV14 | NA | CASSQILGNSPLHF | TGTGCCAGCAGCCAAATCTTAGGAAATTCACCCCTCCACTTT
NA | TRBJ2-7 | TRBV6-6 | TRBD1 | CASRGTVGRPYEQYF | TGTGCCAGCAGAGGGACAGTAGGGCGACCCTACGAGCAGTACTTC
NA | TRBJ1-1 | TRBV5-5 | NA | CASSSSTSEGTEAFF | TGTGCCAGCAGCTCGTCCACTTCTGAGGGGACTGAAGCTTTCTTT
NA | TRBJ1-3 | TRBV5-1 | NA | CASRSKPNSGNTIYF | TGCGCCAGCAGGAGCAAACCGAACTCTGGAAACACCATATATTTT
NA | TRBJ1-2 | TRBV28 | NA | CASSLLGRFYGYTF | TGTGCCAGCAGTCTCCTCGGAAGATTCTATGGCTACACCTTC
NA | TRBJ2-1 | TRBV28 | TRBD1 | CASSIRQGDNEQFF | TGTGCCAGCAGTATCCGACAGGGGGACAATGAGCAGTTCTTC
NA | TRBJ1-3 | TRBV28 | NA | CASSLAGVGNTIYF | TGTGCCAGCAGTTTAGCAGGGGTTGGAAACACCATATATTTT
NA | TRBJ2-5 | TRBV5-1 | NA | CASSPAGVIQETQYF | TGCGCCAGCAGCCCCGCAGGGGTTATACAAGAGACCCAGTACTTC
NA | TRBJ1-1 | TRBV7-3 | NA | CASSLGPTYTEAFF | TGTGCCAGCAGCCTAGGCCCGACGTACACTGAAGCTTTCTTT
NA | TRBJ1-1 | TRBV6-5 | NA | CASSYSRSGMNTEAFF | TGTGCCAGCAGTTACTCGCGAAGCGGTATGAACACTGAAGCTTTCTTT
NA | TRBJ1-4 | TRBV18 | TRBD1 | CASSQSGQGNEKLFF | TGTGCCAGCTCACAATCGGGACAGGGGAATGAAAAACTGTTTTTT
NA | TRBJ2-3 | TRBV7-9 | TRBD2 | CASTGGRADTQYF | TGTGCCAGCACGGGAGGGAGAGCAGATACGCAGTATTTT
NA | TRBJ2-7 | TRBV19 | TRBD1 | CASSTDRGYEQYF | TGTGCCAGTAGTACGGACAGGGGCTACGAGCAGTACTTC
NA | TRBJ2-5 | TRBV5-1 | TRBD1 | CASSRGQGETQYF | TGCGCCAGCAGCCGCGGACAGGGAGAGACCCAGTACTTC
NA | TRBJ1-2 | TRBV6-5 | NA | CASSYRGQGPTGYTF | TGTGCCAGCAGTTACCGGGGGCAGGGGCCGACTGGCTACACCTTC
NA | TRBJ1-5 | TRBV5-1 | NA | CASSLAGAAGQPQHF | TGCGCCAGCAGCTTGGCGGGGGCGGCCGGTCAGCCCCAGCATTTT
NA | TRBJ2-5 | TRBV27 | NA | CASSSRGEGTQYF | TGTGCCAGCAGTTCCCGGGGAGAAGGGACCCAGTACTTC
NA | TRBJ2-6 | TRBV2 | NA | CASSAGAGANVLTF | TGTGCCAGCAGCGCTGGTGCTGGGGCCAACGTCCTGACTTTC
NA | TRBJ2-1 | TRBV19 | NA | CASSSSAYSYNEQFF | TGTGCCAGTAGCAGTAGCGCATACTCCTACAATGAGCAGTTCTTC
NA | TRBJ1-1 | TRBV6-4 | NA | CASSEGTANTEAFF | TGTGCCAGCAGTGAGGGGACGGCGAACACTGAAGCTTTCTTT
NA | TRBJ1-3 | TRBV2 | NA | CASSVLSGAGNTIYF | TGTGCCAGCAGTGTTCTTTCGGGGGCTGGAAACACCATATATTTT
NA | TRBJ2-2 | TRBV11-2 | TRBD2 | CASSPNGGEGLLWTGELFF | TGTGCCAGCAGCCCAAATGGAGGGGAGGGCCTTTTATGGACCGGGGAGCTGTTTTTT
NA | TRBJ2-2 | TRBV28 | NA | CASTTDGNTGELFF | TGTGCGAGCACCACCGACGGGAACACCGGGGAGCTGTTTTTT
NA | TRBJ1-1 | TRBV18 | NA | CASSPSAGATEAFF | TGTGCCAGCTCACCAAGTGCGGGGGCCACTGAAGCTTTCTTT
NA | TRBJ1-1 | TRBV6-4 | NA | CASSDSRSEAFF | TGTGCCAGCAGTGACTCGCGGAGTGAAGCTTTCTTT
NA | TRBJ2-1 | TRBV28 | NA | CASRSLSSYNEQFF | TGTGCCAGCAGGTCCTTAAGCTCCTACAATGAGCAGTTCTTC
NA | TRBJ2-7 | TRBV28 | TRBD1 | CASSRGTGLYEQYF | TGTGCCAGCAGCCGCGGGACAGGGTTGTACGAGCAGTACTTC
NA | TRBJ1-5 | TRBV2 | NA | CASSLSETNQPQHF | TGTGCCAGCAGTCTCAGTGAAACGAATCAGCCCCAGCATTTT
NA | TRBJ2-3 | TRBV9 | TRBD2 | CASSVSGTWGDTQYF | TGTGCCAGCAGCGTTAGCGGGACCTGGGGGGATACGCAGTATTTT
NA | TRBJ1-1 | TRBV5-1 | NA | CASSLSKGTEAFF | TGCGCCAGCAGCTTAAGTAAGGGGACTGAAGCTTTCTTT
NA | TRBJ1-1 | TRBV6-2/TRBV6-3 | NA | CASSYRGMNTEAFF | TGTGCCAGCAGTTACCGGGGGATGAACACTGAAGCTTTCTTT
NA | TRBJ1-5 | TRBV27 | TRBD1 | CASSLSYSGQGPYSNQPQHF | TGTGCCAGCAGTTTATCCTATTCGGGACAGGGACCCTATAGCAATCAGCCCCAGCATTTT
NA | TRBJ2-7 | TRBV9 | TRBD1 | CASSETGQGSYEQYF | TGTGCCAGCAGCGAAACGGGACAGGGGTCCTACGAGCAGTACTTC
NA | TRBJ2-5 | TRBV29-1 | NA | CSVEHSQETQYF | TGCAGCGTTGAACACAGTCAAGAGACCCAGTACTTC
NA | TRBJ2-3 | TRBV7-2 | NA | CASSTGMKDTQYF | TGTGCCAGCAGCACAGGTATGAAAGATACGCAGTATTTT
few | TRBJ2-3 | TRBV25-1 | NA | CASSETRPLSDTQYF | TGTGCCAGCAGTGAAACCCGACCCCTCTCAGATACGCAGTATTTT
NA | TRBJ2-5 | TRBV19 | NA | CASQSPLETQYF | TGTGCCAGTCAATCCCCATTGGAGACCCAGTACTTC
once | TRBJ2-6 | TRBV11-2 | NA | CASSLALTSSGANVLTF | TGTGCCAGCAGCTTAGCCCTGACCTCCTCTGGGGCCAACGTCCTGACTTTC
NA | TRBJ2-2 | TRBV6-5 | NA | CASRSRGELFF | TGTGCCAGCCGGTCGCGGGGGGAGCTGTTTTTT
NA | TRBJ1-3 | TRBV11-3 | TRBD1 | CASSVGQGSNTIYF | TGTGCCAGCAGCGTCGGACAGGGGTCAAACACCATATATTTT
once | TRBJ2-2 | TRBV29-1 | NA | CSATNLGPGAGELFF | TGCAGCGCCACCAACCTTGGTCCGGGGGCCGGGGAGCTGTTTTTT
NA | TRBJ2-7 | TRBV6-5 | TRBD2 | CASSPSGRGEQYF | TGTGCCAGCAGTCCTAGCGGGAGAGGGGAGCAGTACTTC
NA | TRBJ1-2 | TRBV18 | NA | CASSPEQGVGYGYTF | TGTGCCAGCTCACCCGAACAAGGGGTAGGGTATGGCTACACCTTC
NA | TRBJ2-2 | TRBV24-1 | TRBD1 | CATSDPGGGELFF | TGTGCCACCAGTGACCCAGGGGGCGGGGAGCTGTTTTTT
once | TRBJ1-5 | TRBV2 | TRBD1 | CASAGTGGWNQPQHF | TGTGCCAGTGCCGGGACAGGGGGCTGGAATCAGCCCCAGCATTTT
NA | TRBJ2-5 | TRBV7-9 | TRBD2 | CASSLGRGGQETQYF | TGTGCCAGCAGCTTAGGGCGCGGGGGACAAGAGACCCAGTACTTC
NA | TRBJ2-7 | TRBV2 | TRBD1 | CASSRQGVFYEQYF | TGTGCCAGCAGTCGACAGGGGGTCTTCTACGAGCAGTACTTC
once | TRBJ1-1 | TRBV7-2 | NA | CASSSRTGGNTEAFF | TGTGCCAGCAGCTCTCGGACGGGGGGGAACACTGAAGCTTTCTTT
NA | TRBJ2-7 | TRBV6-5 | TRBD2 | CASSKLAGVHEQYF | TGTGCCAGCAGCAAACTAGCGGGAGTCCACGAGCAGTACTTC
once | TRBJ2-1 | TRBV9 | TRBD2 | CASSSSGTSGYNEQFF | TGTGCCAGCAGCTCTTCCGGGACTAGCGGCTACAATGAGCAGTTCTTC
NA | TRBJ2-5 | TRBV6-5 | TRBD2 | CATNQGVAGSETQYF | TGTGCCACCAACCAAGGGGTAGCGGGATCGGAGACCCAGTACTTC
NA | TRBJ2-7 | TRBV3-1/TRBV3-2 | TRBD2 | CASSWTSSGGEQYF | TGTGCCAGCAGCTGGACTAGCTCTGGGGGCGAGCAGTACTTC
NA | TRBJ2-7 | TRBV6-2/TRBV6-3 | NA | CASSAGQITYEQYF | TGTGCCAGCAGTGCGGGACAGATCACCTACGAGCAGTACTTC
NA | TRBJ2-3 | TRBV20-1 | NA | CSASEWSSGTDTQYF | TGCAGTGCTAGTGAGTGGTCTAGCGGCACAGATACGCAGTATTTT
NA | TRBJ2-7 | TRBV27 | TRBD2 | CASSQPGTSGSGEQYF | TGTGCCAGCAGTCAGCCCGGGACTAGCGGGAGTGGGGAGCAGTACTTC
once | TRBJ1-5 | TRBV2 | NA | CASSDLSNQPQHF | TGTGCCAGCAGTGACCTTAGCAATCAGCCCCAGCATTTT